This T cell receptor beta chain was observed in a study of blood T cells in healthy people across ages. For the second PCR, which ran for roughly 6 to 11 cycles, a sample-barcoded 5' primer and a J-beta primer mix were used. All cDNA molecules were each tagged by a template-switch adaptor with 12 random nucleotides. TCRdb redid the calling of the 5' RACE reads with MiXCR, one entry per CDR3 protein. The sample consists of roughly 1.4 million distinct CDR3 sequences, 59% of them appearing once. Remarks on this clonotype: The antigen remains undetermined.

The junction had 10 bases not matched to a gene; V was cut back by 6 bases and J by 0 bases. The CDR3 is made up of 18 amino acids. CDR1 PRHDT and CDR2 FYEKMQ come from the germline V gene (reference sequence). Study findings and constraints: Per million T cells, TCR beta diversity dropped roughly linearly as age increased. As naive T cell percentage varied, TCR beta diversity correlated strongly with it.

PBMCs were isolated at a quantity of at least 6.5 million per sample. The TCR comes from a young man in good health. V usage is TRBV13 and J usage is TRBJ2-3, with TRBD2 matching 12 bases. The source material was blood. CDR3 coding DNA: TGTGCCAGCAGTCGACCTAGCGGGGGGGCCCTTAGCACAGATACGCAGTATTTT. The encoded protein is CASSRPSGGALSTDTQYF.